The present TCR beta chain was sequenced within a study of blood T cell repertoires in COVID-19. Repertoires were generated with immunoSEQ multiplex PCR, while TCRdb's copy carries only in-frame clones and drops some. Of 140,000 to 150,000 clones listed, around nine tenths are singletons. There are a few counts of this clone. With V trimmed by 2 bases and J by 4 bases, 3 bases remained unmatched. This CDR3 region has 14 residues. CDR1 SGHVS and CDR2 FQNEAQ come from the germline V gene. This chain joins TRBV7-8 and TRBJ2-5, with 8 bases matching TRBD1. The clonotype comes from a woman aged 45 to 65 with active or convalescent COVID-19. Sequencing input: peripheral blood. CDR3: CASSLLDRGETQYF. In nucleotides, the CDR3 is TGTGCCAGCAGCTTACTAGACAGGGGAGAGACCCAGTACTTC.